This T cell receptor beta chain was identified in a study of vaccination and CD4 T cells after COVID-19. Study as a whole: Six men and four women formed the convalescents, two being Hispanic. Control cultures were supplied with a CEFX pool, an HIV-1 Nef pool, or no peptide at all.

This CDR3 has 16 residues. The germline gives CDR1 MDHEN, CDR2 SYDVKM. The ends lost 5 bases at V and 8 bases at J; junction bases unmatched: 9. To note about this clonotype: Its antigen is still unknown.

Stated treatment: roughly nine-day PBMC culture with coronavirus spike peptide pools or control peptides (ViraFEST assay). CD4+ T lymphocytes from the unexposed donor were collected before the COVID-19 pandemic (2011-2018). Cultured CD4+ T-cell DNA underwent Oncomine TCR Beta short-read sequencing. CD4+ T cells were cultured, and genomic DNA was extracted from them. MiXCR, applied by TCRdb to the PCR reads, yields one record per CDR3 protein. The sample carries 5,500 to 6,500 distinct CDR3 sequences, about 50% recorded once. Findings of the study overall: Post-vaccination reactive clonotypes (median around 40) did not differ significantly from post-infection (21).

The TCR comes from a human donor in good health. The chain has TRBV28 and TRBJ1-4; TRBD1 matches at 12 bases. The source material was CD4+ T cells from blood, cultured in vitro. CDR3 residues: CASSKGTGGQKEKLFF. Written as DNA, the CDR3 is TGTGCCAGCAGTAAAGGGACAGGGGGCCAGAAGGAAAAACTGTTTTTT.